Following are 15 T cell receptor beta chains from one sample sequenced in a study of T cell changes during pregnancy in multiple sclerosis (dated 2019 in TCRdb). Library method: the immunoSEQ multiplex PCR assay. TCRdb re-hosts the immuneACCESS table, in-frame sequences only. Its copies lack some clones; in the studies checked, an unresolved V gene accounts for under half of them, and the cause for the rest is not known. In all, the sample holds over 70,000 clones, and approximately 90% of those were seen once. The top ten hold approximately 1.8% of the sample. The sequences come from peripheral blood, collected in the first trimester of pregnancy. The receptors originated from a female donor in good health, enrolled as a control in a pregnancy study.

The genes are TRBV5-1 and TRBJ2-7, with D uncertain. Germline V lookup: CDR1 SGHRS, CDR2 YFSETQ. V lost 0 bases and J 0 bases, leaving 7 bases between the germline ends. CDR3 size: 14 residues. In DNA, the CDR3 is TGCGCCAGCAGCTTGGTCGTCAGCTCCTACGAGCAGTACTTC. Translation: CASSLVVSSYEQYF.

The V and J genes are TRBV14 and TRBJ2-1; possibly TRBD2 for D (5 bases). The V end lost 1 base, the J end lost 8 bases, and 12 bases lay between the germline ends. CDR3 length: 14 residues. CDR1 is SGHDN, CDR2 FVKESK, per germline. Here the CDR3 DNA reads TGTGCCAGCAGCCAAGTTAATGGAGGCTATGAGCAGTTCTTC. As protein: CASSQVNGGYEQFF.

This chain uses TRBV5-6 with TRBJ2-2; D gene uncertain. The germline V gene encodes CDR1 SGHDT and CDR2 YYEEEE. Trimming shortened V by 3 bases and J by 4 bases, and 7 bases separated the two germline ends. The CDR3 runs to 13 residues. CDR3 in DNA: TGTGCCAGCAGCTATACTCTCACCGGGGAGCTGTTTTTT. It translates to CASSYTLTGELFF.

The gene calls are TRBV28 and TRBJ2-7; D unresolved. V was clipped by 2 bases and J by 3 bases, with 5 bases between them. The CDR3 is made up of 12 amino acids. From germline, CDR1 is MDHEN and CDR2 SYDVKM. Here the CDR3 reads CASSLDIYEQYF. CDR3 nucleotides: TGTGCCAGCAGTTTAGACATCTACGAGCAGTACTTC.

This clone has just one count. The CDR3 region is CASSLPDRDNEKLFF. The CDR3 DNA sequence: TGCGCCAGCAGCCTTCCGGACAGGGATAATGAAAAACTGTTTTTT. J is TRBJ1-4 and V is TRBV4-1; TRBD1 matches at 8 bases. The germline V gene encodes CDR1 MGHRA and CDR2 YSYEKL. V trimming: 4 bases; J trimming: 4 bases; junction bases outside the gene matches: 5. CDR3 length equals 15 residues.

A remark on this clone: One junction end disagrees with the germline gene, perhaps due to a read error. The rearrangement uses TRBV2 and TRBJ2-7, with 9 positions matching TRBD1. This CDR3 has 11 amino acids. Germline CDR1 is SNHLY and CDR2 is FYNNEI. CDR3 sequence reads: CASSDKGQGLF. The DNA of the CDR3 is TGTGCCAGCAGTGATAAGGGACAGGGCCTCTTC.

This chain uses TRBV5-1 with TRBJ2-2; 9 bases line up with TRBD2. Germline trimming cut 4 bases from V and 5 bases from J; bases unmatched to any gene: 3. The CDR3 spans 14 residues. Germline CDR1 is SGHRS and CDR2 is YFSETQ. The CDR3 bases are TGCGCCAGCAGCATCCTAGCGGGAACCGGGGAGCTGTTTTTT. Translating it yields CASSILAGTGELFF.

In nucleotides, the CDR3 is TGTGCCAGCGCGACAGGGGTGGGCTACACCTTC. This sequence encodes CASATGVGYTF. The rearrangement joins TRBV28 to TRBJ1-2, with 8 bases that match TRBD1. The germline CDR1 and CDR2 sequences are MDHEN and SYDVKM. This CDR3 contains 11 residues. V lost 8 bases to trimming and J lost 8 bases; unmatched junction nucleotides: 4.

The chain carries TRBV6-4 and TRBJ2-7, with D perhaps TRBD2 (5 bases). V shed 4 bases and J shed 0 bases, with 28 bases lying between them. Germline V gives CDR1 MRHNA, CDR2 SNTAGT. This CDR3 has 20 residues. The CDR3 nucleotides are TGTGCCAGCAGTGCTTCCACGGCAGGATTCCATGGAGGTGACTCCTACGAGCAGTACTTC. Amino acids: CASSASTAGFHGGDSYEQYF.

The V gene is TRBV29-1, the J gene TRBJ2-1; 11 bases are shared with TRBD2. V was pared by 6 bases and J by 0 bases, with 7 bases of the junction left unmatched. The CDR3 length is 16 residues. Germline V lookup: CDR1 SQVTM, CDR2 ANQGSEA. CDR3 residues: CSVLTTSGSSYNEQFF. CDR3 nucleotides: TGCAGCGTGTTAACTACTAGCGGGAGCTCCTACAATGAGCAGTTCTTC.

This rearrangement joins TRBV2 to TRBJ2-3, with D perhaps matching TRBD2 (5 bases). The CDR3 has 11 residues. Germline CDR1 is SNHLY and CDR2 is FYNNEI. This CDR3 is CASYRGDTQYF. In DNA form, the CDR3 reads TGTGCATCATATCGGGGAGATACGCAGTATTTT.

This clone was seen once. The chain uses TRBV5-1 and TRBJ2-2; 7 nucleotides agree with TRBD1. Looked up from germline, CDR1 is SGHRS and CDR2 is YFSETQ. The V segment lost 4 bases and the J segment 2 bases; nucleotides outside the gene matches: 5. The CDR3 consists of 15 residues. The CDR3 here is CASSPDRTNTGELFF. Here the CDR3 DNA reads TGCGCCAGCAGCCCGGACAGGACAAACACCGGGGAGCTGTTTTTT.

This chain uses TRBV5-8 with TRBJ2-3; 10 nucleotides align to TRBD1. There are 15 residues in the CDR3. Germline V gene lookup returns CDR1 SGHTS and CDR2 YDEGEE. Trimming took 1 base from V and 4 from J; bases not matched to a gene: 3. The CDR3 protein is CASSLFGQGADTQYF. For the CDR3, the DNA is TGTGCCAGCAGCTTGTTTGGACAGGGGGCAGATACGCAGTATTTT. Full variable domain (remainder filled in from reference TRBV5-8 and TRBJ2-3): EAGVTQSPTHLIKTRGQQATLRCSPISGHTSVYWYQQALGLGLQFLLWYDEGEERNRGNFPPRFSGRQFPNYSSELNVNALELEDSALYLCASSLFGQGADTQYFGPGTRLTVL.

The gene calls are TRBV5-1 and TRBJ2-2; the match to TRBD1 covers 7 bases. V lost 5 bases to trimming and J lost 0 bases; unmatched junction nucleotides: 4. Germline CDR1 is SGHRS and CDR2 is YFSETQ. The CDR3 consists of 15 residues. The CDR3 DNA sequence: TGCGCCAGCAGTTGGACAGGCGCGAACACCGGGGAGCTGTTTTTT. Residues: CASSWTGANTGELFF.

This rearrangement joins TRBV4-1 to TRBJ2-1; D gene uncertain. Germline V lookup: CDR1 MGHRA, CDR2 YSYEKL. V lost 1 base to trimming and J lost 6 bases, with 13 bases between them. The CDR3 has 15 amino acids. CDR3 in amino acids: CASSQGAGLLNEQFF. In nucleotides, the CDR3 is TGCGCCAGCAGCCAAGGGGCCGGTCTACTCAATGAGCAGTTCTTC.